Each of the 21 T cell receptor beta chains below was sequenced from the same sample in a study of beta chain features in type 1 diabetes. As every portion of the isolated RNA was reverse transcribed, the sequencing read expressed TCRB transcripts. The protocol was immunoSEQ multiplex PCR, while the TCRdb copy is restricted to in-frame clones and leaves out a portion. This table holds about 360,000 clones, roughly 13% found once. The sequenced material came from naive CD4+ T cells from blood. These receptor sequences come from a man between 18 and 29 years old in good health.

This chain links TRBV2 with TRBJ2-2; D might be TRBD2 (6 bases). The V gene lost 3 bases and the J gene lost 0 bases, with 11 bases spanning the gap. Per germline, CDR1 SNHLY and CDR2 FYNNEI. This CDR3 region has 16 residues. The CDR3 DNA follows: TGTGCCAGCAGTGATCAAGGGGACTCGAACACCGGGGAGCTGTTTTTT. This gives the protein CASSDQGDSNTGELFF.

This clone showed up just a few times. The CDR3 loop is CASSLYTMRGEQFF. The DNA for the CDR3 is TGTGCCAGCAGCTTATATACCATGAGAGGTGAGCAGTTCTTC. The chain joins TRBV7-2 to TRBJ2-1; D unresolved. Germline-derived CDR1 and CDR2 are SGHTA and FQGNSA. The V end lost 2 bases, the J end lost 9 bases, and 14 bases lay between the germline ends. The CDR3 length is 14 residues.

V gene TRBV28 combines with J gene TRBJ2-3; TRBD2 matches at 7 bases. Losses at the gene ends were 5 bases for V and 1 base for J; bases not matched to a gene: 0. The germline CDR1 and CDR2 sequences are MDHEN and SYDVKM. CDR3 length equals 13 residues. Here the CDR3 reads CASSAGGTDTQYF. The CDR3 DNA reads as TGTGCCAGCAGTGCGGGGGGCACAGATACGCAGTATTTT.

Concerning this clone: Within the sample, other DNA sequences also encode this same CDR3. This chain uses TRBV9 with TRBJ2-7, with TRBD1 matching 7 bases. The germline gives CDR1 SGDLS, CDR2 YYNGEE. After removal of 0 bases from V and 0 bases from J, the junction contained 3 bases not matched to a gene. This CDR3 is built from 15 residues. The CDR3 DNA is TGTGCCAGCAGCGTAGGACAGGGTGTCTCCTACGAGCAGTACTTC. This translates into CASSVGQGVSYEQYF.

The chain recombines TRBV30 with TRBJ1-5, with D possibly TRBD1 on 5 matching bases. CDR3 size: 13 residues. Trimming pared 5 bases from V and 4 bases from J, leaving 12 bases between. Germline V gene data show CDR1 as GTSNPN and CDR2 as SVGIG (reference sequence). The chain's CDR3 is CAWGPGGNQPQHF. The CDR3 coding sequence is TGTGCCTGGGGCCCGGGGGGAAATCAGCCCCAGCATTTT.

The table lists this clone with a few counts. The rearrangement joins TRBV5-1 to TRBJ2-3; 7 bases are a match to TRBD1. The J segment lost 3 bases and the V segment lost 3 bases, leaving 16 bases of the junction unmatched. Looked up from germline, CDR1 is SGHRS and CDR2 is YFSETQ. The CDR3 spans 18 residues. For the CDR3, the DNA is TGCGCCAGCAGCTCGACGTGGGTACAGGGGTTAAGGACAGATACGCAGTATTTT. The encoded protein is CASSSTWVQGLRTDTQYF.

There are a few counts of this clone. This chain links TRBV30 with TRBJ1-5, with 8 positions matching TRBD1. The CDR3 contains 12 residues. J was trimmed by 9 bases and V by 3 bases; bases with no gene match: 4. Per germline, CDR1 GTSNPN and CDR2 SVGIG (reference sequence). The DNA for the CDR3 is TGTGCCTGGAGCGGACAGGGTTGGCCCCAGCATTTT. Translated, it gives CAWSGQGWPQHF.

This chain uses TRBV30 with TRBJ2-1, with D perhaps matching TRBD1 (5 bases). The V end lost 4 bases, the J end lost 0 bases, and 13 bases lay between the germline ends. Germline V CDR1 and CDR2: GTSNPN, SVGIG (reference sequence). The CDR3 is made up of 15 amino acids. The chain's CDR3 is CAWKMWGGSYNEQFF. Here the CDR3 DNA reads TGTGCCTGGAAGATGTGGGGCGGCTCCTACAATGAGCAGTTCTTC.

This sequence joins TRBV6-6 and TRBJ2-7, with 7 nucleotides matching TRBD2. Germline CDR1 MNHNY, CDR2 SVGAGI (reference sequence). The CDR3 loop spans 15 amino acids. After removal of 0 bases from V and 3 bases from J, the junction contained 5 bases not matched to a gene. This CDR3 is CASSYSVLADYEQYF. The CDR3 region has the DNA TGTGCCAGCAGTTACTCCGTGCTAGCGGACTACGAGCAGTACTTC.

This clone has only a few counts. The CDR3 DNA sequence: TGTGCCAGCAGACCGTTCTCGTTCCGGGACAGGGCCGTTGAGACCCAGTACTTC. Its translation is CASRPFSFRDRAVETQYF. The chain has TRBV7-9 and TRBJ2-5, with TRBD1 matching 9 bases. Trimming at V came to 6 bases and at J to 5 bases, leaving 19 bases not matched to a gene. Germline V gives CDR1 SEHNR, CDR2 FQNEAQ (reference sequence). This CDR3 has 18 residues.

This clone was counted only a few times. The chain recombines TRBV11-2 with TRBJ2-3; TRBD1 might be the D (7 bases). V was pared by 2 bases and J by 2 bases, with 20 bases between. Germline CDR1 is SGHAT and CDR2 is FQNNGV. The CDR3 has 18 amino acids. The CDR3 bases are TGTGCCAGCAGCTTACTCGTCCGAGGAGGGGGCCCCACAGATACGCAGTATTTT. It translates to CASSLLVRGGGPTDTQYF.

The chain uses TRBV6-6 and TRBJ1-2, with a possible D match to TRBD1 (5 bases). The CDR3 has 13 residues. V shed 10 bases and J shed 8 bases, with 20 bases lying between them. Germline V gene data show CDR1 as MNHNY and CDR2 as SVGAGI (reference sequence). The CDR3 nucleotides read TGTGCCACTACCCGCAGGGAGGAAGACGGCTACACCTTC. Amino acid sequence: CATTRREEDGYTF.

The chain carries TRBV19 and TRBJ2-1, with a tentative D call TRBD1 (5 bases). The V gene's germline CDR1 is LNHDA and CDR2 SQIVND (reference sequence). V was pared by 1 base and J by 2 bases, with 9 bases between. This CDR3 comprises 15 residues. CDR3 amino acids: CASSIGQGTYNEQFF. The DNA of the CDR3 is TGTGCCAGTAGTATAGGTCAGGGAACCTACAATGAGCAGTTCTTC.

This clone has a handful of counts. The V and J genes are TRBV7-8 and TRBJ1-3, with 8 positions matching TRBD1. This CDR3 has 15 amino acids. The germline gives CDR1 SGHVS, CDR2 FQNEAQ. V lost 5 bases and J lost 3; bases outside the gene matches: 6. The CDR3 region is CASSPDRGRGNTIYF. The CDR3 DNA sequence: TGTGCCAGCAGCCCCGACAGGGGACGTGGAAACACCATATATTTT.

This clone was seen a few times. The chain links TRBV5-6 to TRBJ2-1, with 7 positions matching TRBD2. The CDR3 length is 15 residues. J gave up 7 bases and V 6 bases, and 13 bases lay outside the gene matches. The germline V gene has CDR1 SGHDT and CDR2 YYEEEE. CDR3 region: CASTSRAGIRNEQFF. DNA of the CDR3: TGTGCCAGCACCTCTAGAGCGGGGATTAGGAATGAGCAGTTCTTC.

The chain couples TRBV6-4 to TRBJ2-3; 10 bases are shared with TRBD2. The V and J ends lost 5 bases and 2 bases, in that order; junction bases with no gene match: 7. Looked up from germline, CDR1 is MRHNA and CDR2 is SNTAGT. CDR3 length: 16 amino acids. CDR3 nucleotide sequence: TGTGCCAGCAGTCCCACTAGCGGGGCGTTCACAGATACGCAGTATTTT. Translating gives CASSPTSGAFTDTQYF.

The rearrangement joins TRBV14 to TRBJ2-5, with D perhaps TRBD2 (5 bases). V lost 1 base, J lost 4 bases, and 13 bases lay in between. This CDR3 region has 15 residues. Per the germline V gene, CDR1 is SGHDN and CDR2 is FVKESK. The CDR3 is CASSQVEGVRETQYF. The CDR3, as DNA: TGTGCCAGCAGCCAAGTTGAGGGAGTGAGAGAGACCCAGTACTTC.

V and J are TRBV29-1 and TRBJ2-4; weak D call: TRBD1 (5 bases). Germline V gene data show CDR1 as SQVTM and CDR2 as ANQGSEA. V gave up 6 bases and J gave up 0 bases, with 15 bases separating them. The CDR3 is 15 amino acids. The CDR3 loop reads CSVKDSSLAKNIQYF. The DNA of the CDR3 is TGCAGCGTGAAAGACAGCTCTTTAGCCAAAAACATTCAGTACTTC. The full variable domain, in which reference TRBV29-1 and TRBJ2-4 provide the parts outside the CDR3, is SAVISQKPSRDICQRGTSLTIQCQVDSQVTMMFWYRQQPGQSLTLIATANQGSEATYESGFVIDKFPISRPNLTFSTLTVSNMSPEDSSIYLCSVKDSSLAKNIQYFGAGTRLSVL.

This clone appeared a few times. The chain joins TRBV19 to TRBJ1-2; D might be TRBD1 (6 bases). Trimming took 6 bases from V and 2 from J, leaving 13 bases between them. Per the germline V gene, CDR1 is LNHDA and CDR2 is SQIVND (reference sequence). The length of the CDR3 is 14 residues. CDR3 protein: CASRDETGNYGYTF. CDR3 in DNA: TGTGCCAGTAGAGACGAGACAGGCAACTATGGCTACACCTTC.

This clone was counted only a few times. J is TRBJ2-7 and V is TRBV19; possible D gene TRBD2, 5 bases. Germline V lookup: CDR1 LNHDA, CDR2 SQIVND (reference sequence). This CDR3 contains 13 residues. Between the trimmed V and J ends, which lost 5 bases and 0 bases, there was a span of 8 bases. The CDR3 spells CASSLGSSYEQYF. CDR3 DNA sequence: TGTGCCAGTAGTCTGGGGAGCTCCTACGAGCAGTACTTC.

In its sample, this clone was seen a few times. Other DNA variants within this sample encode the same CDR3. The rearrangement uses TRBV9 and TRBJ2-3; unclear D gene. V shed 2 bases and J shed 0 bases, with 7 bases lying between them. The CDR3 has 14 amino acids. Germline CDR1 reads SGDLS; CDR2 reads YYNGEE. The CDR3 loop reads CASSVGPSTDTQYF. CDR3 sequence (DNA): TGTGCCAGCAGCGTGGGCCCTAGCACAGATACGCAGTATTTT.